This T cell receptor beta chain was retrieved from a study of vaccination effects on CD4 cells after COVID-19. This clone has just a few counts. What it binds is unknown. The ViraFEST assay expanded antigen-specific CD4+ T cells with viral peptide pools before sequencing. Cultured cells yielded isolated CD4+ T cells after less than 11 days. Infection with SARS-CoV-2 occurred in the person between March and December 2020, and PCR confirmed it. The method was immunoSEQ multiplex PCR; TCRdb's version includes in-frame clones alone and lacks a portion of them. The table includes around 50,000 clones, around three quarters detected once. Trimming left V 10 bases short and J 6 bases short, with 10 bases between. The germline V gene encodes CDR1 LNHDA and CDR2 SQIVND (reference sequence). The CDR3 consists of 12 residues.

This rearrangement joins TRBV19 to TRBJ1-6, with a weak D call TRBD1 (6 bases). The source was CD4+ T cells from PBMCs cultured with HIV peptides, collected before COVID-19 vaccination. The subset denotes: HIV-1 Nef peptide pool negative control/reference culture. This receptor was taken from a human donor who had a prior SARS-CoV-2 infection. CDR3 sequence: CATRGGNSPLHF. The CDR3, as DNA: TGTGCCACTAGGGGGGGTAATTCACCCCTCCACTTT.